One and the same sample provided the 23 T cell receptor beta chains below, sequenced in a study of beta chain features in type 1 diabetes. The isolated RNA, all of it, was reverse transcribed, so expressed TCRB transcripts were what got sequenced. The table came from immunoSEQ multiplex PCR; TCRdb's copy has only in-frame clones and leaves some out. The data contain more than 350,000 clones, about 10% of them singletons. Material: naive CD4+ T cells from blood. Receptors were obtained from a woman under 30 in good health.

This clone turned up a few times. The chain employs TRBV15 and TRBJ2-2, with D possibly matching TRBD1 (5 bases). Germline-derived CDR1 and CDR2 are LNHNV and YYDKDF (reference sequence). The CDR3 is made up of 15 amino acids. Trimming pared 4 bases from V and 2 bases from J, leaving 11 bases between. The CDR3 sequence is CATSTIRENTGELFF. The DNA for the CDR3 is TGTGCCACCAGCACCATCAGGGAAAACACCGGGGAGCTGTTTTTT.

This clone was counted only a few times. V usage is TRBV7-8 and J usage is TRBJ2-3; 8 nucleotides align to TRBD1. The V segment lost 5 bases and the J segment 4 bases; nucleotides outside the gene matches: 5. Looked up from germline, CDR1 is SGHVS and CDR2 is FQNEAQ. The CDR3 sequence is 14 residues long. CDR3 sequence reads: CASSLRGQSDTQYF. The CDR3 DNA reads as TGTGCCAGCAGCCTCAGGGGGCAATCAGATACGCAGTATTTT.

The V and J genes are TRBV6-1 and TRBJ2-7, with D possibly TRBD2 on 5 matching bases. The CDR3 loop spans 11 amino acids. Per germline, CDR1 MNHNS and CDR2 SASEGT. V shed 6 bases and J shed 5 bases, with 8 bases lying between them. The CDR3 bases are TGTGCCAGCAGCGGACTGGACGAGCAGTACGTC. Its protein is CASSGLDEQYV.

This clone was counted only a few times. This sequence joins TRBV20-1 and TRBJ1-3, with a possible D match to TRBD1 (5 bases). The CDR3 is made up of 9 amino acids. Germline CDR1 reads DFQATT; CDR2 reads SNEGSKA (reference sequence). The CDR3 nucleotides read TGCCCAGGGGGAAACACCATATATTTT. Its translation is CPGGNTIYF.

This clone was seen a handful of times. CDR3 region: CASSSREQYV. The CDR3 DNA reads as TGTGCCAGCAGCTCGCGCGAGCAGTACGTC. V gene TRBV7-6 combines with J gene TRBJ2-7; no definite D call. Trimming cost V 4 bases and J 6 bases, with 4 bases left between them. Per germline, CDR1 SGHVS and CDR2 FNYEAQ. The CDR3 runs 10 residues.

This clone has just a few counts. CDR3 DNA: TGTGCCAGCAGACCCGGCACCGGGGAGCTGTTTTTT. Its protein product is CASRPGTGELFF. The V call is TRBV7-6, the J call TRBJ2-2; D call uncertain. The CDR3 is made up of 12 amino acids. Germline V gives CDR1 SGHVS, CDR2 FNYEAQ. Trimming stripped 6 bases from V and 4 bases from J, with 6 bases between.

DNA for the CDR3: TGTGCCAGTACCTATTCTTTCGACTATGGCTACACCTTC. It encodes CASTYSFDYGYTF. The V and J genes are TRBV19 and TRBJ1-2; D is uncertain. V was clipped by 7 bases and J by 3 bases, with 12 bases between them. Germline loops: CDR1 LNHDA, CDR2 SQIVND (reference sequence). This CDR3 has 13 residues.

There are a few counts of this clone. The CDR3 reads CASSAGGSSYEQYF. CDR3 DNA sequence: TGTGCCAGCAGTGCGGGAGGTTCTTCCTACGAGCAGTACTTC. The chain carries TRBV7-2 and TRBJ2-7; the match to TRBD2 covers 8 bases. V was pared by 6 bases and J by 1 base, with 5 bases of the junction left unmatched. CDR1 and CDR2 from the germline V gene are SGHTA and FQGNSA. The CDR3 contains 14 residues. Full variable domain (outside the CDR3, taken from reference TRBV7-2 and TRBJ2-7): GAGVSQSPSNKVTEKGKDVELRCDPISGHTALYWYRQSLGQGLEFLIYFQGNSAPDKSGLPSDRFSAERTGGSVSTLTIQRTQQEDSAVYLCASSAGGSSYEQYFGPGTRLTVT.

This clone occurred a few times. The V and J genes are TRBV29-1 and TRBJ1-5; 9 bases map to TRBD1. Germline V gene sequence: CDR1 SQVTM, CDR2 ANQGSEA. Trimming at V came to 6 bases and at J to 4 bases, leaving 7 bases not matched to a gene. The CDR3 is made up of 14 amino acids. The CDR3, as DNA: TGCAGCGTGCCCGGGACAGGGTTGAATCAGCCCCAGCATTTT. Protein product: CSVPGTGLNQPQHF.

The chain recombines TRBV25-1 with TRBJ2-1; D may be TRBD1 (5 bases). The CDR3 length is 15 residues. Trimming took 8 bases from V and 0 from J, leaving 14 bases between them. Germline V gene sequence: CDR1 MGHDK, CDR2 SYGVNS. Here the CDR3 DNA reads TGTGCCAGCGGGCGACAGCAGAGCTCCTACAATGAGCAGTTCTTC. Its protein is CASGRQQSSYNEQFF.

This clone has just a few counts. This sequence joins TRBV7-9 and TRBJ1-6; a weak D match, TRBD1 (5 bases). The CDR3 spans 13 residues. Germline V gene data show CDR1 as SEHNR and CDR2 as FQNEAQ (reference sequence). The V end was cut by 3 bases, the J end by 7 bases, with 7 bases between. In nucleotides, the CDR3 is TGTGCCAGCAGCTTTGGACAAAATTCACCCCTCCACTTT. It encodes CASSFGQNSPLHF.

CDR3 nucleotide sequence: TGTGCCAGCAGCGAATCCCGGTGGAATGAGCAGTTCTTC. Its protein is CASSESRWNEQFF. V usage is TRBV7-2 and J usage is TRBJ2-1, with D uncertain. CDR1 and CDR2 from the germline V gene are SGHTA and FQGNSA. The CDR3 covers 13 residues. The ends were cut back, 5 bases at V and 7 bases at J, with 12 bases in the middle.

Concerning this clone itself: This CDR3 is also generated by other DNA sequences in the sample. The J gene is TRBJ2-5, the V gene TRBV18; weak D call: TRBD1 (5 bases). The V and J ends lost 3 bases and 3 bases respectively, with 8 bases between them. Germline loops: CDR1 KGHSH, CDR2 LQKENI. This CDR3 is 13 amino acids long. Written as DNA, the CDR3 is TGTGCCAGCTCACCGGGGCCAGAAGAGACCCAGTACTTC. It translates to CASSPGPEETQYF.

This clone came up a few times. J is TRBJ2-7 and V is TRBV5-1; no firm D call. The CDR3 sequence is 16 residues long. V dropped 0 bases and J dropped 0 bases, with 13 bases sitting between them. Germline CDR1 is SGHRS and CDR2 is YFSETQ. CDR3 amino acids: CASSLGAGLSSYEQYV. The CDR3, as DNA: TGCGCCAGCAGCTTGGGAGCCGGTCTGAGCTCCTACGAGCAGTACGTC.

This clone was observed a handful of times. The genes are TRBV21-1 and TRBJ2-7; no check of the table's D call, TRBD1, against the DNA was made. TRBV21-1 is marked as a pseudogene. There are 14 residues in the CDR3. CDR3 protein: CASSTRTDPYEQYV. The CDR3 coding sequence is TGTGCCAGCAGCACCCGGACAGACCCTTACGAGCAGTACGTC.

This clone appeared a few times. The rearrangement uses TRBV9 and TRBJ1-4, with TRBD1 matching over 7 bases. CDR1 and CDR2 (germline): SGDLS, YYNGEE. CDR3 length: 16 amino acids. V was pared by 1 base and J by 6 bases, with 9 bases of the junction left unmatched. The CDR3 loop is CASSVLEGAQDEKLFF. The CDR3 nucleotides are TGTGCCAGCAGCGTATTAGAGGGGGCCCAGGATGAAAAACTGTTTTTT. The variable domain in full, with the rest retrieved from reference TRBV9 and TRBJ1-4, is DSGVTQTPKHLITATGQRVTLRCSPRSGDLSVYWYQQSLDQGLQFLIQYYNGEERAKGNILERFSAQQFPDLHSELNLSSLELGDSALYFCASSVLEGAQDEKLFFGSGTQLSVL.

The rearrangement uses TRBV7-2 and TRBJ2-7; D uncertain. Germline V gene lookup returns CDR1 SGHTA and CDR2 FQGNSA. This CDR3 is built from 12 residues. Deletions cut 3 bases from V and 2 bases from J, with 5 bases between. The CDR3 DNA reads as TGTGCCAGCAGCTTTATCCCCTACGAGCAGTACTTC. It specifies CASSFIPYEQYF. The full variable domain, with the rest looked up from reference TRBV7-2 and TRBJ2-7, is GAGVSQSPSNKVTEKGKDVELRCDPISGHTALYWYRQSLGQGLEFLIYFQGNSAPDKSGLPSDRFSAERTGGSVSTLTIQRTQQEDSAVYLCASSFIPYEQYFGPGTRLTVT.

This clone was found a few times. V and J are TRBV7-3 and TRBJ2-3, with D possibly being TRBD1 or TRBD2 (5 bases each). Trimming pared 3 bases from V and 7 bases from J, leaving 11 bases between. CDR1 and CDR2 (germline): SGHTA, FQGTGA. The CDR3 is 13 residues long. For the CDR3, the DNA is TGTGCCAGCAGCTTGGGGACCAGTAATACGCAGTATTTT. It specifies CASSLGTSNTQYF. The complete variable domain, with remaining parts taken from reference TRBV7-3 and TRBJ2-3, reads GAGVSQTPSNKVTEKGKYVELRCDPISGHTALYWYRQSLGQGPEFLIYFQGTGAADDSGLPNDRFFAVRPEGSVSTLKIQRTERGDSAVYLCASSLGTSNTQYFGPGTRLTVL.

This clone was observed a handful of times. The CDR3 protein is CATVDFYEQYF. The CDR3 bases are TGTGCCACTGTGGACTTCTACGAGCAGTACTTC. The chain couples TRBV10-3 to TRBJ2-7; maybe TRBD2 (5 bases). The CDR3 has 11 residues. V was shortened by 10 bases and J by 3 bases, with 10 bases between the two germline ends. Germline loops: CDR1 ENHRY, CDR2 SYGVKD.

This clone was picked up a small number of times. The V call is TRBV7-8, the J call TRBJ1-5; no clear D gene. Germline V lookup: CDR1 SGHVS, CDR2 FQNEAQ. V was clipped by 0 bases and J by 6 bases, with 9 bases between them. The CDR3 totals 14 residues. CDR3 protein: CASSLAGRIQPQHF. CDR3 DNA sequence: TGTGCCAGCAGCTTAGCCGGGCGTATTCAGCCCCAGCATTTT.

This clone was recorded a few times. The V gene is TRBV5-4, the J gene TRBJ2-3; the D gene is possibly TRBD2 (7 bases). Germline V gene data show CDR1 as SGHNT and CDR2 as YYREEE (reference sequence). V was shortened by 2 bases and J by 4 bases, with 14 bases between the two germline ends. CDR3 length: 15 residues. DNA for the CDR3: TGTGCCAGCAGCTTATTAGCCGGGGGGCCAGATACGCAGTATTTT. It translates to CASSLLAGGPDTQYF.

V is TRBV30 and J is TRBJ1-6; D uncertain. The germline V gene encodes CDR1 GTSNPN and CDR2 SVGIG (reference sequence). Trimming took 0 bases from V and 7 from J, leaving 7 bases between them. The CDR3 runs to 13 residues. The CDR3 region is CAWSVNGNSPLHF. CDR3 DNA sequence: TGTGCCTGGAGTGTAAACGGGAATTCACCCCTCCACTTT.

The chain links TRBV11-3 to TRBJ1-1; D perhaps matches TRBD1 (5 bases). Germline V gene data show CDR1 as SGHNT and CDR2 as YENEEA. V gave up 5 bases and J gave up 4 bases, with 14 bases separating them. The CDR3 spans 14 residues. Written as DNA, the CDR3 is TGTGCCAGCAGCCCCCACCGGGGGAGCACTGAAGCTTTCTTT. As protein: CASSPHRGSTEAFF. Full variable domain (outside the CDR3, taken from reference TRBV11-3 and TRBJ1-1): EAGVVQSPRYKIIEKKQPVAFWCNPISGHNTLYWYLQNLGQGPELLIRYENEEAVDDSQLPKDRFSAERLKGVDSTLKIQPAELGDSAVYLCASSPHRGSTEAFFGQGTRLTVV.